This T cell receptor (beta chain) emerged from a study of T cells in Graves' hyperthyroidism and ophthalmopathy (dated by TCRdb to between 2018 and 2021). Looking at the study overall: TCR V-J signatures able to tell the groups apart were searched for in a discovery cohort of approximately 95 patients, of whom around 42 had Graves' ophthalmopathy and 55 to 65 had stable Graves' hyperthyroidism. In six Graves' hyperthyroidism patients, the study also compared T-cell repertoires from thyroid tissue with T-cell repertoires from blood. The 85 to 100 discovery patients were divided at random into training and test sets in a 7:3 ratio. After sampling, hyperthyroidism patients received methimazole starting at 30 mg daily, and ophthalmopathy patients received high-dose intravenous methylprednisolone. The paper describes TCR Vbeta CDR3 sequencing of fewer than 150 peripheral blood samples, made up of 43 ophthalmopathy patients, roughly 75 hyperthyroidism patients and 17 progressor patients. Whether ophthalmopathy could be predicted prospectively was tested in an independent validation cohort made up of roughly 20 hyperthyroidism patients plus 17 patients who later progressed to ophthalmopathy. Paper-wide results and their limitations: Ophthalmopathy was separated from stable hyperthyroidism by a 13 V-J signature model, with around 90% sensitivity and about 81% specificity obtained in cross-validation and 80%/75% obtained in testing. No statistical method was used to set the sample size in advance, and investigators knew the group allocation. Blood samples also contained most of the expanded thyroid clonotypes (frequency above 0.001), which suggests that blood repertoires may reflect thyroid immune responses. In validation, the model predicted progression to ophthalmopathy with around 71% sensitivity and about 72% specificity, a median of about six months before onset.

This clonotype was picked up many times. The clone's antigen remains unknown. Per-base qualities were not stored, and no clone one base away is much larger. The TCR beta CDR3 regions were amplified from RNA transcripts. A first-round RT-PCR of the TCR CDR3 used the HTBI primer set with the Qiagen OneStep RT-PCR kit. Libraries were constructed in a second round of multiplex PCR, after which size selection and purification were carried out. Libraries were sequenced paired-end with 100 bp reads on an Illumina HiSeq2000. The published analysis was carried out like this. Raw data were processed with SOAPnuke, discarding reads with adapters, uncalled bases, mean Phred below 15, or no exact constant-primer or identifier match. COPE v1.2.5 was used to merge the high-quality paired reads, and each unique nucleotide sequence was defined as a clonotype. MiTCR v1.1 was used to align the clonotypes against IMGT TRBV, TRBD and TRBJ reference segments. The analysis included only V-J combinations with a frequency above 0.0001, which together covered approximately 99% of the repertoires. The TCS score was defined as F50 (clonal expansion) divided by E x V (chaos), with BLOSUM62-based TCRdist calculated between CDR3 peptides within each V-J. Welch's t-statistics and random forest reduced roughly 540 V-J features to about 13, which were used in a naive Bayes classifier (R e1071). The similarity between thyroid and blood repertoires was quantified using the Morisita-Horn index. TCRdb's own reprocessing of the public reads used fastp at Q25 and MiXCR and kept productive beta chains. Identical CDR3 proteins give one entry, which carries the most common genes and DNA. The V and J calls follow TCRdb's processing rather than the paper's. This sample holds about 46,000 distinct CDR3 sequences; more than 40% were observed only once. Together, the top ten hold approximately 30% of the sample.

Graves' hyperthyroidism was defined as stable when no progression to ophthalmopathy occurred over 18 months of follow-up. The hyperthyroidism patients were between 18 and 65 years old and newly diagnosed, with a disease duration of less than 2 months. The study excluded patients with uncontrolled infections, other autoimmune diseases, pregnancy or lactation. Clinical symptoms, serum thyroxine and TRAb, thyroid ultrasound, and orbital computed tomography formed the basis for the diagnoses. Trizol reagent was used to extract total RNA, and RNA quality was then checked on an Agilent 2100 Bioanalyzer. Material: peripheral blood or thyroid tissue (not recorded which). The sequence came from a woman between 45 and 65 years old with Graves' hyperthyroidism.

The CDR3 sequence is CASSTTGPTDTQYF. The base sequence is TGTGCCAGCAGCACGACAGGGCCCACAGATACGCAGTATTTT. This receptor chain uses TRBV7-2 and TRBJ2-3, and TRBD1 matches 7 of the central bases. The germline V gene gives CDR1 as SGHTA and CDR2 as FQGNSA. Relative to germline, V is missing 5 bases and J is missing 2 bases, with 4 bases of the junction outside any gene match. Taken from cysteine to phenylalanine, the CDR3 has 14 residues. Of the read, only the CDR3 DNA is kept; its 42 bases are in frame from base 1.